The count of the clone carrying this TCR beta chain is one. These data come from a study of blood T cell repertoires in COVID-19. Study context: T cells, B-cell-depleted T cells, or PBMCs provided the cDNA or gDNA that served as material.

The study recruited people aged roughly 18 to 100 years across approximately 23 US areas. Assignments of participants to cohorts depended upon their own reported clinical history. This CDR3 spans 12 amino acids. V was trimmed by 7 bases and J by 4 bases, leaving 8 bases between them. Germline V gene lookup returns CDR1 SNHLY and CDR2 FYNNEI. TCRdb's table, derived via immunoSEQ multiplex PCR, lists solely in-frame clones and lacks some. This sample yields about 480,000 clones, of which approximately 87% are seen a single time; 1.5% to 2% belongs to the top ten. The sequence derives from a woman between 35 and 50 years old who had recovered from COVID-19. Sequencing input: PBMCs or T cells enriched from blood (not recorded which). The chain joins TRBV2 to TRBJ2-1; D gene ambiguous. CDR3 sequence (DNA): TGTGCCAGCATGGTCGGTTACAATGAGCAGTTCTTC. Amino acids: CASMVGYNEQFF.